This T cell receptor (beta chain) was documented in a study of siplizumab effects on memory and regulatory T cells. Germline CDR1 SGHDN, CDR2 FVKESK. Trimming pared 2 bases from V and 3 bases from J, leaving 14 bases between. The CDR3 runs to 16 residues. Libraries were prepared by immunoSEQ multiplex PCR; TCRdb keeps only in-frame clonotypes and omits some of them. The sample comprises 80,000 to 130,000 clones, around 90% of which are singletons, and roughly 2.7% rests with the top ten. As concerns this clone: Its antigen is undetermined.

Study observations and caveats: A minor fraction of alloreactive clones, and no more, mapped to unstimulated subsets. Proliferating Tregs' suppressive function in siplizumab cultures went unconfirmed. Alloreactive sequences traceable to unstimulated CD4+ memory cells were significantly reduced by siplizumab.

This receptor was identified in a human donor in good health. Some clones in this sample may be carry-over from other donors' samples. The chain links TRBV14 to TRBJ2-4; possible D gene TRBD2, 5 bases. The sequenced material came from CD4+ T cells sorted from blood. As DNA, the CDR3 is TGTGCCAGCAGCCAAACCGTGGAGGTAGGCAAAAACATTCAGTACTTC. The encoded protein is CASSQTVEVGKNIQYF.